The T cell receptor (beta chain) described here comes from a study of blood T cell repertoires in COVID-19. Original processing methods: Reference gene primer amplification yielded estimated nucleated cell counts. Using immunoSEQ multiplex PCR, the repertoire was profiled, and TCRdb retains in-frame clones only, with some absent. V, J and clone size were drawn from that table, and D and trimming were deduced from the DNA. The table includes a few hundred thousand clones, roughly 80% detected once. This clone was detected once. The sample consisted of peripheral blood. The source of this sequence is a woman of 80 years or more with acute or convalescent COVID-19.

In nucleotides, the CDR3 is TGTGCCTGGAGGATCGGGACAGGGGTAACCGGGGAGCTGTTTTTT. Translated, it gives CAWRIGTGVTGELFF. The V gene is TRBV30, the J gene TRBJ2-2, with TRBD1 identical over 10 bases. J lost 5 bases, V lost 3 bases, and 6 bases had no gene match. This CDR3 has 15 amino acids. Looked up from germline, CDR1 is GTSNPN and CDR2 is SVGIG (reference sequence).